This T cell receptor (beta chain) was obtained from a study of T cell changes during pregnancy in multiple sclerosis. Sequencing was performed with immunoSEQ multiplex PCR; in TCRdb, only in-frame clones are kept and a portion is missing. The sample yields tens of thousands of clones, around 94% seen once. The source material was peripheral blood, sampled in the third trimester of pregnancy. This TCR was recovered from a female donor in good health, enrolled as a control in a pregnancy study.

The CDR3 sequence is CASSSEGYSYNEQFF. The DNA of the CDR3 is TGTGCCAGCAGTTCAGAGGGCTACTCCTACAATGAGCAGTTCTTC. The rearrangement links TRBV27 to TRBJ2-1; maybe TRBD2 (5 bases). The V and J ends lost 4 bases and 0 bases respectively, with 10 bases between them. The CDR3 has 15 amino acids. Germline V CDR1 and CDR2: MNHEY, SMNVEV (reference sequence).